Shown below are 10 T cell receptor beta chains from a single sample sequenced in a study of control samples from healthy donors and cancer patients (dated by TCRdb to 2020 to 2021). Library method: the immunoSEQ multiplex PCR assay. TCRdb holds this immuneACCESS table with in-frame rearrangements only. Some clones are missing; in checked studies, unresolved V genes explain under half, and the rest has no known cause. The sample yields roughly 86,000 clones; 90% to 95% were counted once. The top ten hold 15% to 18% of the sample. Sample: blood. These receptors were collected from a man aged 25 to 45 in good health.

The chain employs TRBV2 and TRBJ1-4; 9 bases line up with TRBD1. J gave up 14 bases and V 5 bases, and 6 bases lay outside the gene matches. CDR1 is SNHLY and CDR2 is FYNNEI in the germline V gene. The CDR3 contains 12 residues. The CDR3 nucleotides read TGTGCCAGCAGTCCGGGACAGGGTATTCTGTTTTTT. This sequence encodes CASSPGQGILFF.

CDR3 sequence (DNA): TGTGCCAGCAGTCAGGACAGGACTAACTATGGCTACACCTTC. This sequence encodes CASSQDRTNYGYTF. This chain connects TRBV27 to TRBJ1-2; 7 bases are a match to TRBD1. Unmatched junction bases numbered 3, after V lost 5 bases and J lost 0 bases. There are 14 residues in the CDR3. Germline V gene data show CDR1 as MNHEY and CDR2 as SMNVEV (reference sequence).

This sequence joins TRBV7-3 and TRBJ2-1; 11 bases are shared with TRBD2. V lost 3 bases and J lost 10; bases outside the gene matches: 5. Germline CDR1 and CDR2: SGHTA and FQGTGA. The CDR3 is 14 amino acids. The CDR3 here is CASSLTSGIKEQFF. CDR3 in DNA: TGTGCCAGCAGCTTGACTAGCGGGATTAAAGAGCAGTTCTTC.

The rearrangement joins TRBV7-9 to TRBJ1-1; D not resolved. This CDR3 is built from 16 residues. Trimming stripped 5 bases from V and 0 bases from J, with 16 bases between. The germline gives CDR1 SEHNR, CDR2 FQNEAQ (reference sequence). The CDR3: CASSPLTTQLNTEAFF. The CDR3, as DNA: TGTGCCAGCAGCCCCCTCACCACCCAGTTGAACACTGAAGCTTTCTTT.

This clone was seen a few times. V and J are TRBV7-2 and TRBJ2-7; 8 bases match TRBD2. J gave up 3 bases and V 5 bases, and 6 bases lay outside the gene matches. Germline values: CDR1 SGHTA, CDR2 FQGNSA. This CDR3 comprises 14 residues. The CDR3: CASSPGLEYYEQYF. As DNA, the CDR3 is TGTGCCAGCAGCCCGGGACTAGAGTACTACGAGCAGTACTTC.

The chain couples TRBV2 to TRBJ1-2; D might be TRBD1 (6 bases). The CDR3 consists of 14 residues. CDR1 is SNHLY and CDR2 is FYNNEI in the germline V gene. V was shortened by 0 bases and J by 2 bases, with 7 bases between the two germline ends. The CDR3 sequence is CASSEAQGNYGYTF. CDR3 sequence (DNA): TGTGCCAGCAGTGAAGCCCAGGGGAACTATGGCTACACCTTC.

This clone was detected only a few times. This sequence joins TRBV24-1 and TRBJ2-3; 8 bases are a match to TRBD2. Germline V lookup: CDR1 KGHDR, CDR2 SFDVKD. This CDR3 spans 15 amino acids. The J segment lost 6 bases and the V segment lost 5 bases, leaving 9 bases of the junction unmatched. CDR3 bases: TGTGCCACCAGTGGAACTAGCGGATCCGGCGATACGCAGTATTTT. Its translation is CATSGTSGSGDTQYF.

The CDR3 here is CASSVEGPGAGNTIYF. CDR3 coding DNA: TGTGCCAGCAGCGTAGAAGGGCCAGGGGCTGGAAACACCATATATTTT. This chain links TRBV9 with TRBJ1-3; tentative D call: TRBD1 (6 bases). The germline V and J ends were trimmed by 0 bases and 2 bases, with 12 bases remaining between them. The CDR3 runs to 16 residues. Per germline, CDR1 SGDLS and CDR2 YYNGEE. The variable domain in full, completed from reference TRBV9 and TRBJ1-3, reads DSGVTQTPKHLITATGQRVTLRCSPRSGDLSVYWYQQSLDQGLQFLIQYYNGEERAKGNILERFSAQQFPDLHSELNLSSLELGDSALYFCASSVEGPGAGNTIYFGEGSWLTVV.

The chain combines TRBV5-1 with TRBJ2-3; 9 bases align to TRBD2. Looked up from germline, CDR1 is SGHRS and CDR2 is YFSETQ. The CDR3 contains 16 residues. With 0 bases clipped from V and 9 bases from J, the junction kept 11 bases outside the gene matches. The CDR3 spells CASSLVAGAAQRTQYF. For the CDR3, the DNA is TGCGCCAGCAGCTTGGTAGCGGGGGCCGCGCAGAGGACGCAGTATTTT. Together with reference TRBV5-1 and TRBJ2-3, the CDR3 gives the full variable domain: KAGVTQTPRYLIKTRGQQVTLSCSPISGHRSVSWYQQTPGQGLQFLFEYFSETQRNKGNFPGRFSGRQFSNSRSEMNVSTLELGDSALYLCASSLVAGAAQRTQYFGPGTRLTVL.

The V and J genes are TRBV11-2 and TRBJ1-4; 7 nucleotides line up with TRBD1. Germline V lookup: CDR1 SGHAT, CDR2 FQNNGV. With V trimmed by 8 bases and J by 7 bases, 13 bases remained unmatched. The length of the CDR3 is 15 residues. CDR3 DNA sequence: TGTGCCAGCCGTATTGCGGGACAGAGGTCTGAAAAACTGTTTTTT. The encoded protein is CASRIAGQRSEKLFF.